Shown below are 29 T cell receptor beta chains from a single sample sequenced in a study of neurological immune-mediated disorders. TCRdb ran MiXCR on the 5' RACE reads and lists one entry per CDR3 protein. Here the sample spans about 77,000 distinct CDR3 sequences, approximately 9.4% being singletons. Sequenced material: PBMCs. The receptors come from a man in his forties or fifties in good health.

In its sample, this clonotype was seen many times. The rearrangement uses TRBV29-1 and TRBJ2-7; D not resolved. Germline V gene sequence: CDR1 SQVTM, CDR2 ANQGSEA. V lost 3 bases and J 6 bases, leaving 18 bases between the germline ends. The CDR3 length is 14 residues. CDR3 region: CSVDRPNPNGEQYF. CDR3 in DNA: TGCAGCGTTGACAGGCCTAATCCGAATGGCGAGCAGTACTTC.

This clonotype was counted ten times or more. This CDR3 reads CSAQTGGITEAFF. The CDR3, as DNA: TGCAGTGCTCAGACAGGGGGAATTACTGAAGCTTTCTTT. The V and J genes are TRBV20-1 and TRBJ1-1, with 9 bases lining up with TRBD1. The germline gives CDR1 DFQATT, CDR2 SNEGSKA (reference sequence). The length of the CDR3 is 13 residues. Germline trimming cut 5 bases from V and 5 bases from J; bases unmatched to any gene: 6.

The CDR3 DNA reads TGTGCCAGCAGTCGCTCCTGGGCCCAAGAGACCCAGTACTTC. This codes for CASSRSWAQETQYF. The chain uses TRBV6-5 and TRBJ2-5; no clear D gene. CDR3 length equals 14 residues. Per germline, CDR1 MNHEY and CDR2 SVGAGI. V dropped 5 bases and J dropped 1 base, with 11 bases sitting between them.

This clonotype was recorded at least ten times. The chain links TRBV4-3 to TRBJ2-7; D is unresolved. Trimming shortened V by 0 bases and J by 2 bases, and 2 bases separated the two germline ends. The CDR3 has 12 residues. From germline, CDR1 is LGHNA and CDR2 YSLEER. CDR3 residues: CASSQDPYEQYF. In DNA form, the CDR3 reads TGCGCCAGCAGCCAAGATCCCTACGAGCAGTACTTC.

This clonotype was seen at least ten times. CDR3 sequence (DNA): TGTGCCAGCAGCTTGTCAGGGCAGCAAGAGACCCAGTACTTC. Its translation: CASSLSGQQETQYF. The V and J genes are TRBV7-6 and TRBJ2-5; a possible D gene is TRBD1 (5 bases). CDR3 length: 14 amino acids. V lost 3 bases and J 2 bases, leaving 10 bases between the germline ends. Germline assignment: CDR1 SGHVS and CDR2 FNYEAQ.

This clonotype occurred many times. The chain couples TRBV6-5 to TRBJ1-1, with D uncertain. Trimming removed 2 bases from V and 1 base from J, with 5 bases in between. Germline V gene sequence: CDR1 MNHEY, CDR2 SVGAGI. The CDR3 is made up of 13 amino acids. CDR3 in DNA: TGTGCCAGCAGTTACCTCCCGAACACTGAAGCTTTCTTT. As protein: CASSYLPNTEAFF.

This clonotype was seen at least ten times. The rearrangement uses TRBV18 and TRBJ2-4; D gene uncertain. This CDR3 has 18 amino acids. V was pared by 3 bases and J by 0 bases, with 18 bases between. Germline lookup yields CDR1 KGHSH and CDR2 LQKENI. CDR3 sequence reads: CASSPPGLSVGAKNIQYF. Here the CDR3 DNA reads TGTGCCAGCTCACCGCCGGGTTTAAGTGTAGGAGCCAAAAACATTCAGTACTTC.

This clonotype was seen many times. The chain recombines TRBV20-1 with TRBJ2-2, with 8 bases lining up with TRBD2. The CDR3 covers 14 residues. V dropped 4 bases and J dropped 4; count of bases not matched to a gene: 5. CDR1 DFQATT and CDR2 SNEGSKA come from the germline V gene (reference sequence). CDR3 sequence (DNA): TGCAGTGCTAAGAGCGGGAGTGGCACCGGGGAGCTGTTTTTT. Protein product: CSAKSGSGTGELFF.

This clonotype turned up a few times. The J gene is TRBJ1-2, the V gene TRBV28; no firm D call. Trimming left V 2 bases short and J 8 bases short, with 12 bases between. The CDR3 is 13 residues long. Germline V gene data show CDR1 as MDHEN and CDR2 as SYDVKM. The CDR3 spells CASSLRDKQGYTF. The CDR3 region has the DNA TGTGCCAGCAGTTTACGCGACAAACAAGGCTACACCTTC.

This clonotype was recorded at least ten times. The chain carries TRBV7-2 and TRBJ2-7, with 8 bases aligning to TRBD2. V was pared by 5 bases and J by 7 bases, with 10 bases of the junction left unmatched. CDR3 length: 14 residues. The germline V gene has CDR1 SGHTA and CDR2 FQGNSA. CDR3 coding DNA: TGTGCCAGCAGCACGGGGGGGCGGAATGGGGAGCAGTACTTC. Translated, it gives CASSTGGRNGEQYF.

This clonotype occurred many times. The chain links TRBV7-9 to TRBJ1-5, with 8 bases matching TRBD1. The V gene end was trimmed by 4 bases and the J gene end by 2 bases; junction bases not matched to a gene: 7. Germline CDR1 is SEHNR and CDR2 is FQNEAQ (reference sequence). This CDR3 is built from 16 residues. CDR3 bases: TGTGCCAGCAGCTCCCCAGGGGGCGCGGGCAATCAGCCCCAGCATTTT. This translates into CASSSPGGAGNQPQHF.

This clonotype was seen many times. In DNA, the CDR3 is TGCAGTGCCCCGAGGGGGACCGAGAACACCGGGGAGCTGTTTTTT. This encodes CSAPRGTENTGELFF. The V and J genes are TRBV20-1 and TRBJ2-2; D is possibly TRBD1 (6 bases). V was shortened by 6 bases and J by 1 base, with 15 bases between the two germline ends. This CDR3 is 15 amino acids long. Germline CDR1 is DFQATT and CDR2 is SNEGSKA (reference sequence).

This clonotype was observed at least ten times. This chain joins TRBV5-1 and TRBJ2-1; 7 bases match TRBD2. The V and J ends lost 0 bases and 9 bases, in that order; junction bases with no gene match: 9. The CDR3 totals 15 residues. Per germline, CDR1 SGHRS and CDR2 YFSETQ. CDR3: CASSLAGGLSAEQFF. CDR3 nucleotide sequence: TGCGCCAGCAGCTTGGCGGGGGGATTGAGCGCTGAGCAGTTCTTC.

This clonotype has ten or more counts. The rearrangement joins TRBV7-2 to TRBJ2-1; a possible D gene is TRBD2 (5 bases). Germline V gene sequence: CDR1 SGHTA, CDR2 FQGNSA. The V end was cut by 1 base, the J end by 15 bases, with 10 bases between. This CDR3 comprises 11 residues. Here the CDR3 DNA reads TGTGCCAGCAGCTTAGGTACTAGATGGTTCTTC. Amino acid sequence: CASSLGTRWFF.

This clonotype showed up many times. The chain employs TRBV19 and TRBJ2-7; tentatively, D is TRBD1 (5 bases). Germline loops: CDR1 LNHDA, CDR2 SQIVND (reference sequence). Deletions cut 6 bases from V and 11 bases from J, with 26 bases between. This CDR3 region has 15 residues. The CDR3 nucleotides are TGTGCCAGTAGAGATTTGGGGCCGATCCCATCGCTGGAGTACTTC. Amino acid sequence: CASRDLGPIPSLEYF. Complete variable domain (other parts from reference TRBV19 and TRBJ2-7): DGGITQSPKYLFRKEGQNVTLSCEQNLNHDAMYWYRQDPGQGLRLIYYSQIVNDFQKGDIAEGYSVSREKKESFPLTVTSAQKNPTAFYLCASRDLGPIPSLEYFGPGTRLTVT.

This clonotype was picked up many times. The genes are TRBV27 and TRBJ1-5; no clear D. Trimming cost V 8 bases and J 7 bases, with 15 bases left between them. The CDR3 extends over 13 amino acids. Germline CDR1 and CDR2: MNHEY and SMNVEV (reference sequence). DNA for the CDR3: TGTGCCAGCCGATCCGGCCACGGGCAGCCCCAGCATTTT. Translation gives CASRSGHGQPQHF.

This clonotype has a count of ten or more. The J gene is TRBJ1-6, the V gene TRBV5-1; D is unclear. Germline-derived CDR1 and CDR2 are SGHRS and YFSETQ. This CDR3 is built from 13 residues. V dropped 0 bases and J dropped 8 bases, with 6 bases sitting between them. This chain's CDR3 is CASSLAVDSPLHF. DNA for the CDR3: TGCGCCAGCAGCTTGGCCGTGGATTCACCCCTCCACTTT.

This clonotype was recorded many times. The chain joins TRBV5-1 to TRBJ1-1; a weak D match, TRBD1 (5 bases). This CDR3 spans 14 amino acids. V was clipped by 2 bases and J by 3 bases, with 11 bases between them. Germline CDR1 is SGHRS and CDR2 is YFSETQ. DNA of the CDR3: TGCGCCAGCAGCTTCGAGGGGTTGTACACTGAAGCTTTCTTT. The encoded protein is CASSFEGLYTEAFF.

This clonotype was observed many times. The J gene is TRBJ1-5, the V gene TRBV27; tentatively, D is TRBD1 (6 bases). Per the germline V gene, CDR1 is MNHEY and CDR2 is SMNVEV (reference sequence). This CDR3 is 13 amino acids long. Trimming removed 6 bases at V and 7 bases at J, with 13 bases between. The CDR3 coding sequence is TGTGCCAGCAGAAGAGGGGGTGGGCAGCCCCAGCATTTT. This encodes CASRRGGGQPQHF.

This clonotype has a count of ten or more. This chain joins TRBV5-1 and TRBJ2-2; 7 bases agree with TRBD1. Per germline, CDR1 SGHRS and CDR2 YFSETQ. V was pared by 2 bases and J by 1 base, with 5 bases of the junction left unmatched. The CDR3 runs to 16 residues. The CDR3 loop reads CASSFVGDRNTGELFF. The CDR3 nucleotides read TGCGCCAGCAGCTTTGTGGGGGACAGGAACACCGGGGAGCTGTTTTTT.

The sample holds many counts of this clonotype. The V call is TRBV14, the J call TRBJ1-6; D unclear. This CDR3 comprises 15 residues. V was shortened by 5 bases and J by 6 bases, with 14 bases between the two germline ends. The germline V gene has CDR1 SGHDN and CDR2 FVKESK. The CDR3 region is CASSAGGSSNSPLHF. In nucleotides, the CDR3 is TGTGCCAGCAGCGCCGGAGGGTCCAGTAATTCACCCCTCCACTTT.

This clonotype was observed at least ten times. The chain is built from TRBV3-1 and TRBJ2-3; possible D gene TRBD2, 6 bases. Trimming removed 6 bases from V and 1 base from J, with 14 bases in between. Germline CDR1 LGHDT, CDR2 YNNKEL (reference sequence). This CDR3 is built from 15 residues. CDR3 in amino acids: CASSFTSHRTDTQYF. CDR3 bases: TGTGCCAGCAGTTTTACTAGCCATCGCACAGATACGCAGTATTTT.

This clonotype has ten or more counts. At one end, the junction sequence differs from germline, possibly due to a read error. The chain links TRBV7-2 to TRBJ2-5, with 13 bases aligning to TRBD2. This CDR3 comprises 15 residues. Germline assignment: CDR1 SGHTA and CDR2 FQGNSA. In nucleotides, the CDR3 is TGTGCCATCAGCTTCGGACTAGCGGGGGTGGAGACCCAGTACTTC. It yields the protein CAISFGLAGVETQYF.

This clonotype was seen repeatedly, ten times or more. The rearrangement uses TRBV7-2 and TRBJ2-7; TRBD2 is a possible D gene (5 bases). Per germline, CDR1 SGHTA and CDR2 FQGNSA. Trimming removed 0 bases from V and 2 bases from J, with 17 bases in between. The CDR3 consists of 17 residues. CDR3 nucleotides: TGTGCCAGCAGCTTAGCTGTCAGGACGGGGTTACCCTACGAGCAGTACTTC. Translated, it gives CASSLAVRTGLPYEQYF.

Ten or more counts support this clonotype. This chain uses TRBV4-2 with TRBJ2-3; D remains unclear. The germline V and J ends were trimmed by 4 bases and 0 bases, with 11 bases remaining between them. Germline CDR1 and CDR2: LGHNA and YNFKEQ. The CDR3 contains 15 residues. This CDR3 reads CASSPTAGSTDTQYF. Here the CDR3 DNA reads TGTGCCAGCAGCCCGACTGCCGGGAGCACAGATACGCAGTATTTT.

This clonotype showed up many times. The rearrangement joins TRBV7-8 to TRBJ1-5; 8 bases agree with TRBD1. The CDR3 covers 16 residues. The V segment lost 0 bases and the J segment 7 bases; nucleotides outside the gene matches: 8. Germline lookup yields CDR1 SGHVS and CDR2 FQNEAQ. CDR3 nucleotide sequence: TGTGCCAGCAGCTTAGCGTTCGGACAGGGCGGACAGCCCCAGCATTTT. Translating it yields CASSLAFGQGGQPQHF.

This clonotype was picked up many times. The V and J genes are TRBV28 and TRBJ2-1, with D perhaps matching TRBD2 (7 bases). Germline CDR1 reads MDHEN; CDR2 reads SYDVKM. The V end was cut by 7 bases, the J end by 6 bases, with 13 bases between. CDR3 length equals 13 residues. CDR3 protein: CASTEGGFNEQFF. The CDR3 DNA is TGTGCCAGCACGGAGGGGGGGTTCAATGAGCAGTTCTTC.

There are many counts of this clonotype. The chain recombines TRBV12-3 or TRBV12-4 with TRBJ1-4; weak D call: TRBD1 (5 bases). CDR3 length equals 13 residues. With 1 base removed from V and 10 bases from J, the gap between germline ends came to 10 bases. CDR3 nucleotides: TGTGCCAGCAGTTTAGAAACAGGAATAAAACTGTTTTTT. Amino acid sequence: CASSLETGIKLFF.

In this sample, this clonotype turned up many times. CDR3 residues: CAISSQGDEKLFF. The CDR3 DNA is TGTGCCATCAGTTCCCAGGGGGACGAAAAACTGTTTTTT. The chain carries TRBV10-3 and TRBJ1-4; 7 bases agree with TRBD1. This CDR3 spans 13 amino acids. With 5 bases clipped from V and 8 bases from J, the junction kept 5 bases outside the gene matches. Germline V gene data show CDR1 as ENHRY and CDR2 as SYGVKD.